One and the same sample provided the 21 T cell receptor beta chains below, sequenced in a study of shared clonotypes between healthy human individuals. The repertoire was sequenced with immunoSEQ multiplex PCR; TCRdb's copy has only in-frame clones and lacks some. The repertoire includes approximately 980,000 clones, about three quarters of them detected once, and approximately 1.5% sits in the top ten. The sequencing sample was made of memory CD4+ T cells sorted from blood. As to subset: CD45RA-negative fraction. The receptor source for this set is a man aged 18-30 years in good health.

This rearrangement joins TRBV28 to TRBJ2-7; 8 bases line up with TRBD2. This CDR3 is 15 amino acids long. Germline lookup yields CDR1 MDHEN and CDR2 SYDVKM. The ends lost 7 bases at V and 1 base at J; junction bases unmatched: 9. The CDR3 is CASTILGGASYEQYF. CDR3 nucleotides: TGTGCCAGCACCATCCTCGGGGGGGCGTCCTACGAGCAGTACTTC.

The chain carries TRBV10-1 and TRBJ2-5; 7 nucleotides line up with TRBD2. Germline CDR1 is WNHNN and CDR2 is SYGVQD (reference sequence). J lost 7 bases, V lost 6 bases, and 8 bases had no gene match. This CDR3 contains 13 residues. CDR3 loop: CASRADTGGTQYF. CDR3 DNA sequence: TGCGCCAGCAGAGCGGACACGGGAGGGACCCAGTACTTC.

The chain uses TRBV7-9 and TRBJ2-1; 10 bases align to TRBD1. This CDR3 has 15 amino acids. With 5 bases clipped from V and 3 bases from J, the junction kept 4 bases outside the gene matches. Germline V lookup: CDR1 SEHNR, CDR2 FQNEAQ (reference sequence). CDR3 bases: TGTGCCAGCAGCCCGGACAGGGGGGGCTACAATGAGCAGTTCTTC. Protein product: CASSPDRGGYNEQFF.

The CDR3 nucleotides read TGTGCCAGTAGTATAAGAGGAAGCGTATGGAAGTTCTTC. It yields the protein CASSIRGSVWKFF. The chain is built from TRBV19 and TRBJ2-1, with D unresolved. The V and J ends lost 2 bases and 14 bases respectively, with 16 bases between them. The CDR3 sequence is 13 residues long. Germline V CDR1 and CDR2: LNHDA, SQIVND (reference sequence).

The chain couples TRBV5-1 to TRBJ2-7, with TRBD1 matching 9 bases. The V gene end was trimmed by 3 bases and the J gene end by 0 bases; junction bases not matched to a gene: 4. From germline, CDR1 is SGHRS and CDR2 YFSETQ. The length of the CDR3 is 15 residues. DNA of the CDR3: TGCGCCAGCAGCTACGGGACAGGGAGCTCCTACGAGCAGTACTTC. As protein: CASSYGTGSSYEQYF. Full variable domain (rest looked up from reference TRBV5-1 and TRBJ2-7): KAGVTQTPRYLIKTRGQQVTLSCSPISGHRSVSWYQQTPGQGLQFLFEYFSETQRNKGNFPGRFSGRQFSNSRSEMNVSTLELGDSALYLCASSYGTGSSYEQYFGPGTRLTVT.

The chain combines TRBV5-4 with TRBJ2-7, with D hard to call. CDR1 and CDR2 (germline): SGHNT, YYREEE (reference sequence). This CDR3 is built from 15 residues. V was trimmed by 4 bases and J by 4 bases, leaving 18 bases between them. CDR3 region: CASSMLLDPPYEQYF. CDR3 coding DNA: TGTGCCAGCAGCATGCTTCTAGACCCCCCTTACGAGCAGTACTTC.

This clone has ten or more counts. This chain connects TRBV27 to TRBJ2-3; 14 positions agree with TRBD2. V shed 5 bases and J 1 base; nucleotides not matched to a gene: 2. Per germline, CDR1 MNHEY and CDR2 SMNVEV (reference sequence). This CDR3 comprises 16 residues. In DNA form, the CDR3 reads TGTGCCAGCAGTCCGGGACTAGCGGGGGGCACAGATACGCAGTATTTT. Translating it yields CASSPGLAGGTDTQYF.

This clone has more than one count but fewer than ten. CDR3 coding DNA: TGTGCCAGCAGGGACAGTTTGGCTGGGGCTTTCTTT. This translates into CASRDSLAGAFF. J is TRBJ1-1 and V is TRBV2, with a possible D match to TRBD1 (6 bases). V was cut by 6 bases and J by 11 bases, with 16 bases left in between. The germline V gene has CDR1 SNHLY and CDR2 FYNNEI. The CDR3 extends over 12 amino acids.

This rearrangement joins TRBV7-2 to TRBJ2-7, with D uncertain. With 5 bases removed from V and 0 bases from J, the gap between germline ends came to 11 bases. The CDR3 is 14 residues long. Germline CDR1 SGHTA, CDR2 FQGNSA. CDR3 nucleotide sequence: TGTGCCAGCAGCCTTGGACCGAACTCCTACGAGCAGTACTTC. Protein: CASSLGPNSYEQYF.

In DNA form, the CDR3 reads TGTGCCAGCAGCTTGCGGCGGGGGTTCTACAATGAGCAGTTCTTC. This encodes CASSLRRGFYNEQFF. This chain uses TRBV5-6 with TRBJ2-1; TRBD2 matches 7 bases. The CDR3 spans 15 residues. The V gene end was trimmed by 1 base and the J gene end by 3 bases; junction bases not matched to a gene: 4. CDR1 is SGHDT, CDR2 YYEEEE, per germline.

V is TRBV30 and J is TRBJ1-1, with a tentative D call TRBD1 (5 bases). The CDR3 contains 17 residues. Deletions cut 0 bases from V and 5 bases from J, with 22 bases between. Germline V gives CDR1 GTSNPN, CDR2 SVGIG (reference sequence). CDR3 sequence (DNA): TGTGCCTGGAGTGTAGGGCCCGGAAAACAGGTACGGACTGAAGCTTTCTTT. Translated: CAWSVGPGKQVRTEAFF. Together with reference TRBV30 and TRBJ1-1, the CDR3 gives the full variable domain: SQTIHQWPATLVQPVGSPLSLECTVEGTSNPNLYWYRQAAGRGLQLLFYSVGIGQISSEVPQNLSASRPQDRQFILSSKKLLLSDSGFYLCAWSVGPGKQVRTEAFFGQGTRLTVV.

This rearrangement joins TRBV6-5 to TRBJ2-7; 9 bases agree with TRBD1. From germline, CDR1 is MNHEY and CDR2 SVGAGI. V shed 5 bases, J shed 3 bases, and the junction held 5 bases outside the gene matches. This CDR3 spans 14 amino acids. CDR3 in amino acids: CASSLGTGFYEQYF. The CDR3 DNA is TGTGCCAGCAGTCTCGGGACAGGGTTCTACGAGCAGTACTTC.

The V and J genes are TRBV7-2 and TRBJ2-7; 7 nucleotides align to TRBD1. Losses at the gene ends were 5 bases for V and 2 bases for J; bases not matched to a gene: 6. Germline V gives CDR1 SGHTA, CDR2 FQGNSA. The CDR3 covers 14 residues. DNA for the CDR3: TGTGCCAGCAGCCCATGGGGGACAGCCTACGAGCAGTACTTC. It encodes CASSPWGTAYEQYF.

This chain joins TRBV6-5 and TRBJ1-2, with D unclear. Germline V lookup: CDR1 MNHEY, CDR2 SVGAGI. The CDR3 length is 12 residues. V lost 4 bases and J 8 bases, leaving 11 bases between the germline ends. CDR3 region: CASSSEVGGYTF. The CDR3 nucleotides read TGTGCCAGCAGTTCTGAGGTGGGCGGCTACACCTTC.

The CDR3, as DNA: TGTGCCAGTAGTATATCCACCGGGTCCGGTAATTCACCCCTCCACTTT. Protein sequence: CASSISTGSGNSPLHF. The chain uses TRBV19 and TRBJ1-6, with D uncertain. The CDR3 is 16 residues long. Trimming stripped 2 bases from V and 6 bases from J, with 14 bases between. Germline loops: CDR1 LNHDA, CDR2 SQIVND (reference sequence).

This chain joins TRBV27 and TRBJ1-2; D may be TRBD1 (5 bases). The germline V gene has CDR1 MNHEY and CDR2 SMNVEV (reference sequence). The CDR3 has 15 amino acids. Between the trimmed V and J ends, which lost 2 bases and 2 bases, there was a span of 12 bases. The CDR3 nucleotides read TGTGCCAGCAGTTTAAATGGGTGGGGGAACTATGGCTACACCTTC. Translating gives CASSLNGWGNYGYTF.

Only a few counts were recorded for this clone. This CDR3 is also generated by other DNA sequences in the sample. The rearrangement links TRBV5-1 to TRBJ1-5, with 8 bases fitting TRBD1. The germline gives CDR1 SGHRS, CDR2 YFSETQ. This CDR3 is built from 14 residues. V lost 2 bases, J lost 4 bases, and 2 bases stayed unmatched. CDR3 region: CASSLGTGNQPQHF. CDR3 nucleotides: TGCGCCAGCAGCTTAGGGACAGGTAATCAGCCCCAGCATTTT.

The chain carries TRBV6-1 and TRBJ2-5, with D perhaps assigned TRBD1 or TRBD2 (5 bases each). CDR1 MNHNS and CDR2 SASEGT come from the germline V gene. The CDR3 length is 14 residues. Trimming removed 6 bases from V and 1 base from J, with 12 bases in between. CDR3 nucleotide sequence: TGTGCCAGCAGGTTGAGGGGAACCCAAGAGACCCAGTACTTC. Translated: CASRLRGTQETQYF.

This clone has more than one count but fewer than ten. The same CDR3 is also encoded by other DNA sequences in this sample. The chain joins TRBV11-2 to TRBJ1-1; 8 bases fit TRBD1. Germline CDR1 and CDR2: SGHAT and FQNNGV. The CDR3 is 14 amino acids. V was pared by 5 bases and J by 5 bases, with 7 bases of the junction left unmatched. DNA for the CDR3: TGTGCCAGCAGCGCCCAGGGGGCTGGGACTGAAGCTTTCTTT. Protein: CASSAQGAGTEAFF.

Of note for this clone: Other DNA sequences in this specimen translate into the identical CDR3. The chain's CDR3 is CASSEGGANQPQHF. As DNA, the CDR3 is TGTGCCAGCAGTGAAGGGGGGGCAAATCAGCCCCAGCATTTT. The chain combines TRBV2 with TRBJ1-5; maybe TRBD1 (6 bases). V lost 1 base, J lost 4 bases, and 8 bases lay in between. CDR1 SNHLY and CDR2 FYNNEI come from the germline V gene. The CDR3 extends over 14 amino acids.

V and J are TRBV7-2 and TRBJ2-6; no definite D call. With 2 bases removed from V and 2 bases from J, the gap between germline ends came to 13 bases. CDR1 and CDR2 (germline): SGHTA, FQGNSA. The CDR3 has 17 residues. For the CDR3, the DNA is TGTGCCAGCAGCTTAAACGGACCTACCACTGGGGCCAACGTCCTGACTTTC. Translation gives CASSLNGPTTGANVLTF.